Below are 29 T cell receptor beta chains sequenced from a single sample in a study of blood T cell repertoires in COVID-19. Profiling relied on immunoSEQ multiplex PCR, and the TCRdb table lists in-frame clones only, not all of them. The data contain under 95,000 clones, about 85% of them singletons. Sequencing input: peripheral blood. Receptors were obtained from a woman older than 75 with COVID-19, enrolled during active disease.

In DNA form, the CDR3 reads TGTGCCAGCAGCCTCCAAGATACAGGGATCTATGGCTACACCTTC. Protein: CASSLQDTGIYGYTF. The rearrangement joins TRBV11-1 to TRBJ1-2; tentative D call: TRBD1 (6 bases). The CDR3 runs 15 residues. Trimming removed 5 bases from V and 4 bases from J, with 17 bases in between. CDR1 is SGHAT, CDR2 FQDESV, per germline (reference sequence).

This clone was recorded a few times. The chain carries TRBV19 and TRBJ2-1, with 9 nucleotides matching TRBD1. V was pared by 7 bases and J by 6 bases, with 7 bases of the junction left unmatched. The CDR3 loop spans 14 amino acids. The germline CDR1 and CDR2 sequences are LNHDA and SQIVND (reference sequence). The CDR3 DNA reads as TGTGCCAGTACTCGGGACAGGGTTTCCAATGAGCAGTTCTTC. It yields the protein CASTRDRVSNEQFF.

The V and J genes are TRBV2 and TRBJ2-5; 11 bases fit TRBD2. Germline V lookup: CDR1 SNHLY, CDR2 FYNNEI. There are 14 residues in the CDR3. V lost 6 bases, J lost 7 bases, and 7 bases stayed unmatched. CDR3 DNA sequence: TGTGCCAGCAGCGCCGGGACTAGCGGAGCGACCCAGTACTTC. Translating gives CASSAGTSGATQYF.

The rearrangement uses TRBV7-2 and TRBJ2-7; D perhaps matches TRBD1 (6 bases). CDR3 size: 15 residues. With 4 bases removed from V and 3 bases from J, the gap between germline ends came to 16 bases. The germline CDR1 and CDR2 sequences are SGHTA and FQGNSA. The CDR3 protein is CASSSPGTRGYEQYF. The CDR3 DNA follows: TGTGCCAGCAGCTCCCCCGGGACCAGGGGCTACGAGCAGTACTTC.

V gene TRBV29-1 combines with J gene TRBJ2-7; D gene uncertain. CDR1 SQVTM and CDR2 ANQGSEA come from the germline V gene. The CDR3 has 11 residues. V was pared by 3 bases and J by 2 bases, with 5 bases between. For the CDR3, the DNA is TGCAGCGTTGATGTCGCCTACGAGCAGTACTTC. This translates into CSVDVAYEQYF.

This clone showed up just a few times. The chain employs TRBV10-3 and TRBJ2-5; D is perhaps TRBD2 (6 bases). The CDR3 spans 14 residues. V gave up 6 bases and J gave up 7 bases, with 18 bases separating them. Germline CDR1 is ENHRY and CDR2 is SYGVKD. CDR3 sequence (DNA): TGTGCCATCAGGGGAGAAGCGCACGGGGGGACCCAGTACTTC. The encoded protein is CAIRGEAHGGTQYF.

The chain recombines TRBV27 with TRBJ2-1; D remains unclear. The germline V gene has CDR1 MNHEY and CDR2 SMNVEV (reference sequence). The length of the CDR3 is 13 residues. V shed 5 bases and J shed 3 bases, with 8 bases lying between them. The DNA of the CDR3 is TGTGCCAGCAGTGTGTCATTCTACAATGAGCAGTTCTTC. As protein: CASSVSFYNEQFF.

The rearrangement uses TRBV27 and TRBJ2-3; D possibly corresponds to TRBD2 (6 bases). Trimming stripped 3 bases from V and 6 bases from J, with 13 bases between. CDR3 length: 14 residues. Germline lookup yields CDR1 MNHEY and CDR2 SMNVEV (reference sequence). This CDR3 is CASSFDSGGDTQYF. DNA for the CDR3: TGTGCCAGCAGTTTTGATAGCGGCGGGGATACGCAGTATTTT.

The chain joins TRBV5-6 to TRBJ2-5; 8 bases match TRBD1. CDR1 and CDR2 from the germline V gene are SGHDT and YYEEEE. The CDR3 contains 14 residues. V lost 4 bases, J lost 5 bases, and 7 bases stayed unmatched. The CDR3 coding sequence is TGTGCCAGCAGCCTGACAGGGGCATGGGAGACCCAGTACTTC. Translated: CASSLTGAWETQYF.

This clone came up a few times. This chain uses TRBV5-8 with TRBJ2-5, with 8 nucleotides matching TRBD2. Germline-derived CDR1 and CDR2 are SGHTS and YDEGEE. V dropped 1 base and J dropped 2; count of bases not matched to a gene: 4. This CDR3 has 15 residues. CDR3 loop: CASSLRSSGQETQYF. The DNA for the CDR3 is TGTGCCAGCAGCTTGAGGTCTAGCGGGCAAGAGACCCAGTACTTC.

The CDR3 protein is CASTLSAGSDTQYF. CDR3 in DNA: TGCGCCAGCACCCTCTCTGCGGGGTCAGATACGCAGTATTTT. The V gene is TRBV5-1, the J gene TRBJ2-3, with D possibly being TRBD2 (6 bases). V gave up 6 bases and J gave up 4 bases, with 15 bases separating them. Per the germline V gene, CDR1 is SGHRS and CDR2 is YFSETQ. The CDR3 contains 14 residues.

The chain combines TRBV12-3 or TRBV12-4 with TRBJ2-7; maybe TRBD2 (5 bases). This CDR3 region has 12 residues. Trimming stripped 1 base from V and 7 bases from J, with 8 bases between. The CDR3, as DNA: TGTGCCAGCAGTTTAGTTCCGGGGGAGCAGTACTTC. This encodes CASSLVPGEQYF.

This clone was seen only once. V gene TRBV7-3 combines with J gene TRBJ2-5, with D hard to call. This CDR3 has 17 amino acids. Trimming cost V 3 bases and J 5 bases, with 22 bases left between them. The germline V gene encodes CDR1 SGHTA and CDR2 FQGTGA. The DNA for the CDR3 is TGTGCCAGCAGCTTCAGCCGCAGACTCACCTCGCGGGAGACCCAGTACTTC. Its translation is CASSFSRRLTSRETQYF.

CDR3 region: CASSFLRGEPLHF. Here the CDR3 DNA reads TGTGCCAGCAGTTTTCTGCGGGGCGAACCCCTCCACTTT. The chain recombines TRBV27 with TRBJ1-6, with D possibly matching TRBD1 (5 bases). The CDR3 extends over 13 amino acids. The ends were cut back, 3 bases at V and 12 bases at J, with 12 bases in the middle. Germline CDR1 MNHEY, CDR2 SMNVEV (reference sequence).

The chain links TRBV7-9 to TRBJ1-2; TRBD1 might be the D (5 bases). Germline V gene sequence: CDR1 SEHNR, CDR2 FQNEAQ (reference sequence). This CDR3 contains 11 residues. V lost 5 bases and J lost 14, with 15 bases in between. CDR3 sequence (DNA): TGTGCCAGCAGCCAGGACACAGAGAGGACCTTC. Translation: CASSQDTERTF.

J is TRBJ1-2 and V is TRBV5-8, with D perhaps TRBD1 (5 bases). Germline V gene data show CDR1 as SGHTS and CDR2 as YDEGEE. The CDR3 has 14 amino acids. The V and J ends lost 4 bases and 2 bases respectively, with 12 bases between them. The DNA for the CDR3 is TGTGCCAGCAGCCCGGGGGGGGGAAACTATGGCTACACCTTC. It translates to CASSPGGGNYGYTF.

The chain is built from TRBV7-3 and TRBJ2-5; D may be TRBD2 (5 bases). The CDR3 consists of 12 residues. Trimming shortened V by 4 bases and J by 7 bases, and 10 bases separated the two germline ends. Germline assignment: CDR1 SGHTA and CDR2 FQGTGA. Written as DNA, the CDR3 is TGTGCCAGCAGCTCGGGATCGGGGACCCAGTACTTC. Translating it yields CASSSGSGTQYF.

There are a few counts of this clone. This chain uses TRBV27 with TRBJ2-7; D perhaps matches TRBD1 (6 bases). The CDR3 contains 11 residues. CDR1 MNHEY and CDR2 SMNVEV come from the germline V gene (reference sequence). V lost 5 bases and J 7 bases, leaving 9 bases between the germline ends. The CDR3 sequence is CASSPGQEQYF. In DNA form, the CDR3 reads TGTGCCAGCAGTCCCGGACAGGAGCAGTACTTC.

V and J are TRBV9 and TRBJ2-5; D is possibly TRBD1 (6 bases). The V gene lost 2 bases and the J gene lost 7 bases, with 18 bases spanning the gap. The length of the CDR3 is 15 residues. Germline assignment: CDR1 SGDLS and CDR2 YYNGEE. The CDR3 nucleotides are TGTGCCAGCAGCGTGACAGGCCTGACTGCGGGGACCCAGTACTTC. The encoded protein is CASSVTGLTAGTQYF.

This rearrangement joins TRBV2 to TRBJ2-7; tentatively, D is TRBD2 (5 bases). The length of the CDR3 is 15 residues. Germline V gene data show CDR1 as SNHLY and CDR2 as FYNNEI. Trimming removed 3 bases from V and 0 bases from J, with 12 bases in between. Here the CDR3 DNA reads TGTGCCAGCAGTGACAGGATCGCGGGCTCCTACGAGCAGTACTTC. It codes for CASSDRIAGSYEQYF.

This clone was seen a handful of times. The same CDR3 also results from other DNA sequences found in this sample. The chain recombines TRBV27 with TRBJ1-6; D is uncertain. Trimming took off 6 bases at V and 4 bases at J, with 4 bases between the two ends. The CDR3 has 12 amino acids. Looked up from germline, CDR1 is MNHEY and CDR2 is SMNVEV (reference sequence). This chain's CDR3 is CASSLYNSPLHF. CDR3 nucleotides: TGTGCCAGCAGCCTATATAATTCACCCCTCCACTTT.

The J gene is TRBJ2-1, the V gene TRBV6-4; 9 nucleotides match TRBD2. The germline CDR1 and CDR2 sequences are MRHNA and SNTAGT. J lost 9 bases, V lost 4 bases, and 13 bases had no gene match. The CDR3 loop spans 16 amino acids. The CDR3 sequence: CASSVLGLAGGGEQFF. The CDR3 bases are TGTGCCAGCAGTGTGCTGGGACTAGCTGGGGGGGGTGAGCAGTTCTTC.

The rearrangement joins TRBV6-5 to TRBJ1-2; D is unclear. V was clipped by 7 bases and J by 4 bases, with 13 bases between them. CDR3 length: 13 amino acids. CDR1 and CDR2 from the germline V gene are MNHEY and SVGAGI. The DNA of the CDR3 is TGTGCCAGCATCCAAAGTGGAGGCTATGGCTACACCTTC. It encodes CASIQSGGYGYTF.

The chain uses TRBV7-9 and TRBJ1-2, with 10 bases identical to TRBD1. With V trimmed by 5 bases and J by 8 bases, 11 bases remained unmatched. CDR3 length: 15 amino acids. The V gene's germline CDR1 is SEHNR and CDR2 FQNEAQ (reference sequence). Here the CDR3 DNA reads TGTGCCAGCAGCGCACCGGGACAGGGGATTCGAGGCTACACCTTC. Translation gives CASSAPGQGIRGYTF.

The gene calls are TRBV6-5 and TRBJ2-3; 11 bases are shared with TRBD2. Germline V gene sequence: CDR1 MNHEY, CDR2 SVGAGI. V shed 5 bases, J shed 2 bases, and the junction held 3 bases outside the gene matches. CDR3 length equals 15 residues. CDR3 sequence reads: CASSRTSGYTDTQYF. CDR3 nucleotides: TGTGCCAGCAGTAGGACTAGCGGGTACACAGATACGCAGTATTTT.

This clone was recorded a few times. The chain has TRBV27 and TRBJ1-2; perhaps TRBD1 as D (6 bases). V lost 3 bases, J lost 0 bases, and 14 bases lay in between. The CDR3 has 16 amino acids. The V gene's germline CDR1 is MNHEY and CDR2 SMNVEV (reference sequence). The CDR3 coding sequence is TGTGCCAGCAGTTTCCAGGGGCCTCCTGCTAACTATGGCTACACCTTC. It is translated as CASSFQGPPANYGYTF.

The CDR3 sequence: CASSIVIQERGNTEAFF. In nucleotides, the CDR3 is TGTGCCAGTAGTATAGTAATACAGGAGCGGGGGAACACTGAAGCTTTCTTT. The chain recombines TRBV19 with TRBJ1-1; D perhaps matches TRBD1 (5 bases). Trimming left V 1 base short and J 1 base short, with 16 bases between. The CDR3 length is 17 residues. CDR1 and CDR2 from the germline V gene are LNHDA and SQIVND (reference sequence).

This clone turned up a few times. The rearrangement joins TRBV11-2 to TRBJ1-2; 8 bases line up with TRBD1. The length of the CDR3 is 14 residues. Germline values: CDR1 SGHAT, CDR2 FQNNGV. V shed 6 bases, J shed 2 bases, and the junction held 5 bases outside the gene matches. CDR3 region: CASSDRGANYGYTF. The CDR3, as DNA: TGTGCCAGCAGTGACAGGGGCGCCAACTATGGCTACACCTTC. The variable domain in full, completed from reference TRBV11-2 and TRBJ1-2, reads EAGVAQSPRYKIIEKRQSVAFWCNPISGHATLYWYQQILGQGPKLLIQFQNNGVVDDSQLPKDRFSAERLKGVDSTLKIQPAKLEDSAVYLCASSDRGANYGYTFGSGTRLTVV.

V and J are TRBV30 and TRBJ2-1; 7 bases are shared with TRBD2. The CDR3 is 15 amino acids. CDR1 and CDR2 from the germline V gene are GTSNPN and SVGIG (reference sequence). V dropped 1 base and J dropped 4; count of bases not matched to a gene: 7. DNA for the CDR3: TGTGCCTGGAGTGAGGAAACTAGCGCGTACAATGAGCAGTTCTTC. Protein product: CAWSEETSAYNEQFF.